Listed below are T cell receptor beta chains from one sample, sequenced in a study of T cells after yellow fever vaccination. MiXCR, applied by TCRdb to the 5' RACE reads, yields one record per CDR3 protein. Among under 150,000 distinct CDR3 sequences, over 12% were seen once, and the ten largest hold about 40%. Sequences were derived from CD8+ T cells sorted from PBMCs, sampled 5 days after the yellow fever booster vaccination. The receptors derive from a man younger than 35 who received the YFV17D yellow fever vaccine. Both conserved end residues are part of each CDR3. Each record gives: V gene, J gene, CDR3 length, CDR3 protein.

v_gene: TRBV9; j_gene: TRBJ2-3; len: 19; CDR3aa: CASSDPKGLSGGFTDTQYF
v_gene: TRBV23-1; j_gene: TRBJ2-3; len: 16; CDR3aa: CASSQGGRGGSDTQYF
v_gene: TRBV15; j_gene: TRBJ2-4; len: 16; CDR3aa: CATSGFTRLAKNIQYF
v_gene: TRBV5-6; j_gene: TRBJ2-2; len: 17; CDR3aa: CASSLSHTGVHTGELFF
v_gene: TRBV18; j_gene: TRBJ1-4; len: 16; CDR3aa: CASSPFHGVSNEKLFF
v_gene: TRBV7-8; j_gene: TRBJ2-4; len: 16; CDR3aa: CASSLPSSGAKNIQYF
v_gene: TRBV5-1; j_gene: TRBJ2-1; len: 14; CDR3aa: CASSLPQTDNEQFF
v_gene: TRBV21-1; j_gene: TRBJ2-7; len: 11; CDR3aa: CASIDKYEQYF
v_gene: TRBV29-1; j_gene: TRBJ2-7; len: 12; CDR3aa: CSVEGDSYEQYF
v_gene: TRBV7-8; j_gene: TRBJ1-2; len: 15; CDR3aa: CASSLETPPSYGYTF
v_gene: TRBV27; j_gene: TRBJ2-7; len: 14; CDR3aa: CASSFIDAAYEQYF
v_gene: TRBV7-2; j_gene: TRBJ2-5; len: 15; CDR3aa: CASSNPGLEGETQYF
v_gene: TRBV9; j_gene: TRBJ2-7; len: 14; CDR3aa: CASSVGRGGAEQYF
v_gene: TRBV13; j_gene: TRBJ2-5; len: 14; CDR3aa: CASSERDSQETQYF
v_gene: TRBV5-4; j_gene: TRBJ2-1; len: 15; CDR3aa: CASTPGQGSANEQFF
v_gene: TRBV27; j_gene: TRBJ2-6; len: 14; CDR3aa: CATAGGGGANVLTF
v_gene: TRBV7-8; j_gene: TRBJ2-1; len: 14; CDR3aa: CASSLGQYYNEQFF
v_gene: TRBV5-1; j_gene: TRBJ2-2; len: 14; CDR3aa: CASSPGQGIRELFF
v_gene: TRBV4-1; j_gene: TRBJ2-1; len: 15; CDR3aa: CASSRERGAYNEQFF
v_gene: TRBV7-9; j_gene: TRBJ2-5; len: 16; CDR3aa: CASSSGPGRAGETQYF
v_gene: TRBV28; j_gene: TRBJ2-4; len: 16; CDR3aa: CASSLWSPGGFGIQYF
v_gene: TRBV14; j_gene: TRBJ1-4; len: 15; CDR3aa: CASSQVRGMGEKLFF
v_gene: TRBV7-2; j_gene: TRBJ1-6; len: 17; CDR3aa: CASSPLGLSSYNSPLHF
v_gene: TRBV4-1; j_gene: TRBJ2-4; len: 15; CDR3aa: CASSQESAGENIQYF
v_gene: TRBV21-1; j_gene: TRBJ2-1; len: 12; CDR3aa: CASLGGRDEQFF
v_gene: TRBV12-3/TRBV12-4; j_gene: TRBJ2-2; len: 13; CDR3aa: CATDREHTGELFF
v_gene: TRBV9; j_gene: TRBJ2-2; len: 13; CDR3aa: CASSVELTGELFF
v_gene: TRBV4-2; j_gene: TRBJ2-5; len: 15; CDR3aa: CASSQWGGAQETQYF
v_gene: TRBV28; j_gene: TRBJ1-2; len: 15; CDR3aa: CASSADGEFNYGYTF
v_gene: TRBV3-1; j_gene: TRBJ2-2; len: 18; CDR3aa: CASSQEALAGGYTGELFF
v_gene: TRBV5-6; j_gene: TRBJ2-1; len: 17; CDR3aa: CASSLAGDLPQGNEQFF
v_gene: TRBV6-2/TRBV6-3; j_gene: TRBJ2-5; len: 12; CDR3aa: CASRESWETQYF
v_gene: TRBV27; j_gene: TRBJ2-5; len: 14; CDR3aa: CASSLGGIQETQYF
v_gene: TRBV7-8; j_gene: TRBJ1-4; len: 16; CDR3aa: CASSYPPETALMELFF
v_gene: TRBV29-1; j_gene: TRBJ2-3; len: 17; CDR3aa: CSVEVSRAPALTDTQYF
v_gene: TRBV7-2; j_gene: TRBJ2-7; len: 15; CDR3aa: CANAIGQGGTYEQYF
v_gene: TRBV4-2; j_gene: TRBJ1-1; len: 16; CDR3aa: CASSQDRGYYGTEAFF
v_gene: TRBV20-1; j_gene: TRBJ1-5; len: 15; CDR3aa: CSAQDRGIYNQPQHF
v_gene: TRBV25-1; j_gene: TRBJ2-1; len: 11; CDR3aa: CASDHGNEQFF
v_gene: TRBV27; j_gene: TRBJ2-1; len: 15; CDR3aa: CASSPSNAYGDEQFF
v_gene: TRBV6-5; j_gene: TRBJ2-3; len: 16; CDR3aa: CASSYSSFRGWDTQYF
v_gene: TRBV9; j_gene: TRBJ2-5; len: 15; CDR3aa: CASSGYGTGGETQYF
v_gene: TRBV7-9; j_gene: TRBJ1-3; len: 12; CDR3aa: CASSPDPDTIYF
v_gene: TRBV20-1; j_gene: TRBJ2-3; len: 15; CDR3aa: CSAEGDSGRTDTQYF
v_gene: TRBV4-3; j_gene: TRBJ1-1; len: 15; CDR3aa: CASSQDPSPRTEAFF
v_gene: TRBV7-9; j_gene: TRBJ2-2; len: 15; CDR3aa: CASSLSTSVGGELFF
v_gene: TRBV5-5; j_gene: TRBJ2-3; len: 15; CDR3aa: CASSGFILSTDTQYF
v_gene: TRBV4-3; j_gene: TRBJ2-5; len: 18; CDR3aa: CASSQDLLYSPPQETQYF